Listed here are 20 T cell receptor beta chains from one sample, sequenced in a study of OX40 agonist ivuxolimab in advanced cancers. Clones were read by immunoSEQ multiplex PCR, and TCRdb kept only the in-frame ones, dropping some. The sample contains roughly 80,000 clones, roughly nine tenths of which appear only once. The starting material was CD4+ or CD8+ T cells sorted from blood, obtained in a trial of the OX40 agonist ivuxolimab. These receptor sequences come from an adult with an advanced solid tumor such as melanoma, head and neck, liver or kidney cancer.

The chain is built from TRBV4-2 and TRBJ1-5; D uncertain. This CDR3 contains 13 residues. Germline V gene sequence: CDR1 LGHNA, CDR2 YNFKEQ. V lost 0 bases and J lost 6, with 6 bases in between. The CDR3 DNA reads TGTGCCAGCAGCCAAGATCCTGTTCAGCCCCAGCATTTT. Translation gives CASSQDPVQPQHF.

The gene calls are TRBV4-3 and TRBJ2-1; 14 positions match TRBD2. Germline V gene sequence: CDR1 LGHNA, CDR2 YSLEER. This CDR3 comprises 18 residues. Unmatched junction bases numbered 4, after V lost 3 bases and J lost 0 bases. The CDR3 here is CASSQGTSGRSSYNEQFF. CDR3 DNA: TGCGCCAGCAGCCAGGGGACTAGCGGGAGAAGCTCCTACAATGAGCAGTTCTTC.

The chain carries TRBV6-5 and TRBJ2-1; 7 bases are a match to TRBD2. The V gene end was trimmed by 6 bases and the J gene end by 5 bases; junction bases not matched to a gene: 10. The CDR3 covers 15 residues. In germline, CDR1 is MNHEY, CDR2 SVGAGI. The CDR3 bases are TGTGCCAGCAGCCACAGCGGCGGGAGCCACAATGAGCAGTTCTTC. It is translated as CASSHSGGSHNEQFF.

This chain joins TRBV9 and TRBJ1-2; D might be TRBD1 (5 bases). The V gene lost 0 bases and the J gene lost 3 bases, with 15 bases spanning the gap. Germline V gives CDR1 SGDLS, CDR2 YYNGEE. This CDR3 comprises 16 residues. CDR3 region: CASSVDLLTGDYGYTF. The CDR3 region has the DNA TGTGCCAGCAGCGTAGACCTTCTCACAGGTGACTATGGCTACACCTTC.

The chain is built from TRBV7-9 and TRBJ2-2; 10 positions match TRBD1. Per the germline V gene, CDR1 is SEHNR and CDR2 is FQNEAQ (reference sequence). This CDR3 is 15 amino acids long. The V and J ends lost 5 bases and 6 bases, in that order; junction bases with no gene match: 6. The CDR3 here is CASSKMTGGSGELFF. The CDR3 nucleotides are TGTGCCAGCAGCAAAATGACAGGGGGCTCCGGGGAGCTGTTTTTT.

The gene calls are TRBV9 and TRBJ1-1; TRBD1 aligns across 7 bases. CDR1 is SGDLS, CDR2 YYNGEE, per germline. CDR3 length equals 13 residues. Germline trimming cut 4 bases from V and 4 bases from J; bases unmatched to any gene: 4. The DNA of the CDR3 is TGTGCCAGCAGCCAGGGGGGGGGCACTGAAGCTTTCTTT. It is translated as CASSQGGGTEAFF.

The chain carries TRBV28 and TRBJ2-1, with a tentative D call TRBD1 (5 bases). Germline V gene sequence: CDR1 MDHEN, CDR2 SYDVKM. The CDR3 covers 14 residues. V lost 4 bases and J lost 1, with 8 bases in between. DNA of the CDR3: TGTGCCAGCAGTTGGGGCACGTCCTACAATGAGCAGTTCTTC. It specifies CASSWGTSYNEQFF.

The chain is built from TRBV7-9 and TRBJ2-7; D is uncertain. The V end was cut by 5 bases, the J end by 2 bases, with 7 bases between. CDR3 length equals 12 residues. CDR1 is SEHNR, CDR2 FQNEAQ, per germline (reference sequence). CDR3 residues: CASSHSTYEQYF. The DNA of the CDR3 is TGTGCCAGCAGCCATTCTACCTACGAGCAGTACTTC. Full variable domain (missing parts from reference TRBV7-9 and TRBJ2-7): DTGVSQNPRHKITKRGQNVTFRCDPISEHNRLYWYRQTLGQGPEFLTYFQNEAQLEKSRLLSDRFSAERPKGSFSTLEIQRTEQGDSAMYLCASSHSTYEQYFGPGTRLTVT.

This sequence joins TRBV28 and TRBJ1-2; the match to TRBD1 covers 9 bases. Germline CDR1 MDHEN, CDR2 SYDVKM. This CDR3 is 14 amino acids long. After removal of 3 bases from V and 4 bases from J, the junction contained 3 bases not matched to a gene. The CDR3 DNA is TGTGCCAGCAGTTTTACAGGGGGCGGCTATGGCTACACCTTC. It encodes CASSFTGGGYGYTF.

The chain recombines TRBV18 with TRBJ1-1, with D possibly TRBD1 on 6 matching bases. V was trimmed by 1 base and J by 1 base, leaving 13 bases between them. The CDR3 has 16 residues. CDR1 and CDR2 (germline): KGHSH, LQKENI. The CDR3 DNA follows: TGTGCCAGCTCACCACAGGGGGGCTGGGAGAACACTGAAGCTTTCTTT. Encoded protein: CASSPQGGWENTEAFF.

V usage is TRBV18 and J usage is TRBJ2-1; 9 bases line up with TRBD1. Germline V CDR1 and CDR2: KGHSH, LQKENI. The CDR3 consists of 15 residues. V gave up 6 bases and J gave up 8 bases; unmatched junction bases: 11. In DNA, the CDR3 is TGTGCCAGCTCGCTACAGGGGGCGGTATTATATGAGCAGTTCTTC. Translation gives CASSLQGAVLYEQFF.

This rearrangement joins TRBV7-8 to TRBJ2-7; D ambiguous. The V end lost 6 bases, the J end lost 3 bases, and 15 bases lay between the germline ends. This CDR3 contains 14 residues. CDR1 is SGHVS and CDR2 is FQNEAQ in the germline V gene. CDR3 loop: CASRSARTNYEQYF. The CDR3 DNA is TGTGCCAGCAGGAGTGCCCGGACCAACTACGAGCAGTACTTC.

CDR3 sequence (DNA): TGTGCCAGCAGCCAAGGCGGGGCTAAGACTAGCGCATACAATGAGCAGTTCTTC. Translated: CASSQGGAKTSAYNEQFF. V is TRBV14 and J is TRBJ2-1; 8 nucleotides agree with TRBD2. Germline loops: CDR1 SGHDN, CDR2 FVKESK. Trimming took 1 base from V and 4 from J; bases not matched to a gene: 12. The CDR3 covers 18 residues.

This sequence joins TRBV28 and TRBJ1-2; weak D call: TRBD1 (6 bases). The germline CDR1 and CDR2 sequences are MDHEN and SYDVKM. Deletions cut 6 bases from V and 6 bases from J, with 14 bases between. This CDR3 comprises 13 residues. CDR3 bases: TGTGCCAGCAGAATCCTAGGGGGGAATGGCTACACCTTC. This encodes CASRILGGNGYTF.

V and J are TRBV6-6 and TRBJ2-4; TRBD1 is a possible D gene (6 bases). Germline values: CDR1 MNHNY, CDR2 SVGAGI (reference sequence). Trimming stripped 0 bases from V and 5 bases from J, with 11 bases between. This CDR3 region has 15 residues. This CDR3 is CASSYSTTGQNIQYF. In nucleotides, the CDR3 is TGTGCCAGCAGTTACTCGACGACAGGTCAAAACATTCAGTACTTC.

The chain joins TRBV10-3 to TRBJ2-1; 14 bases are a match to TRBD2. The CDR3 loop spans 14 amino acids. J lost 12 bases, V lost 4 bases, and 5 bases had no gene match. Germline lookup yields CDR1 ENHRY and CDR2 SYGVKD. CDR3 nucleotides: TGTGCCATCAGTGCGGGACTAGCGGGAGTGGGGCAGTTCTTC. Translating it yields CAISAGLAGVGQFF.

The rearrangement links TRBV12-5 to TRBJ2-5; D call uncertain. The CDR3 consists of 13 residues. The V and J ends lost 1 base and 3 bases respectively, with 6 bases between them. In germline, CDR1 is LGHNT, CDR2 FRNRAP. The CDR3 loop reads CASGLDSEETQYF. In DNA, the CDR3 is TGTGCTAGTGGTTTGGACAGTGAAGAGACCCAGTACTTC.

The rearrangement links TRBV4-3 to TRBJ1-5; no definite D call. Germline-derived CDR1 and CDR2 are LGHNA and YSLEER. Deletions cut 0 bases from V and 13 bases from J, with 13 bases between. CDR3 length: 13 residues. CDR3 in DNA: TGCGCCAGCAGCCAAGACCCTCAGTCCGGTCAGCATTTT. This codes for CASSQDPQSGQHF.

The J gene is TRBJ2-2, the V gene TRBV7-3; 7 nucleotides agree with TRBD1. Germline lookup yields CDR1 SGHTA and CDR2 FQGTGA. The CDR3 is 15 amino acids. Trimming removed 5 bases from V and 1 base from J; junction bases left unmatched: 4. CDR3 DNA: TGTGCCAGCAGCCCTCGGACAGGGAACACCGGGGAGCTGTTTTTT. This gives the protein CASSPRTGNTGELFF.

The gene calls are TRBV11-2 and TRBJ1-1; D not resolved. This CDR3 spans 16 amino acids. Germline loops: CDR1 SGHAT, CDR2 FQNNGV. The V and J ends lost 5 bases and 4 bases respectively, with 20 bases between them. The chain's CDR3 is CASSDFGVTVGTEAFF. CDR3 nucleotides: TGTGCCAGCAGCGATTTCGGAGTCACCGTGGGCACTGAAGCTTTCTTT.